This T cell receptor (beta chain) was obtained from a study of chemoradiotherapy in HPV16-positive cancers. Whole-study context: Functional T-cell assays on a couple of HPV16-positive patients' cells defined candidate HPV-specific clones and common TCR motifs. The study's findings and limits: The functional HPV-specific definition rests on just a couple of HPV16-positive patients. For HPV16-positive patients, expanding HPV-responsive T cells associated with longer recurrence-free survival.

Points on this clone: Its antigen remains unidentified.

Generated by immunoSEQ multiplex PCR, the TCRdb table keeps only in-frame clones and is missing some. The data contain some 17,000 clones, just under 70% of them singletons. The CDR3 covers 12 residues. Trimming left V 6 bases short and J 1 base short, with 6 bases between. Per germline, CDR1 SEHNR and CDR2 FQNEAQ (reference sequence). The receptor's source is a human donor with HPV-associated anogenital cancer. The chain employs TRBV7-9 and TRBJ1-1; D not certain. The sequences come from tumor tissue, collected from a patient who underwent chemoradiotherapy. CDR3 protein: CASRIGNTEAFF. The CDR3, as DNA: TGTGCCAGCAGGATAGGGAACACTGAAGCTTTCTTT.